The 7 T cell receptor beta chains reported below all come from one sample, sequenced in a study of identical twins. A single record per CDR3 protein comes from TCRdb applying MiXCR to the 5' RACE reads. In the table there are around 140,000 distinct CDR3 sequences, roughly 3.2% of which are singletons. Sample: memory T cells sorted from blood. The receptors were gathered from a young man in good health.

This clonotype was detected ten times or more. The genes are TRBV20-1 and TRBJ2-3, with 7 bases lining up with TRBD2. Losses at the gene ends were 1 base for V and 1 base for J; bases not matched to a gene: 2. Germline CDR1 is DFQATT and CDR2 is SNEGSKA (reference sequence). CDR3 length: 14 amino acids. CDR3 protein: CSARAGGRTDTQYF. DNA for the CDR3: TGCAGTGCTAGAGCGGGAGGACGCACAGATACGCAGTATTTT.

The rearrangement uses TRBV4-2 and TRBJ2-3, with D tentatively TRBD2 (6 bases). Germline V gene data show CDR1 as LGHNA and CDR2 as YNFKEQ. The CDR3 consists of 16 residues. Trimming took off 3 bases at V and 0 bases at J, with 13 bases between the two ends. The CDR3 sequence: CASSQRRGLSTDTQYF. For the CDR3, the DNA is TGTGCCAGCAGCCAGCGGAGGGGCCTTAGCACAGATACGCAGTATTTT.

This clonotype was detected many times. The gene calls are TRBV14 and TRBJ2-5; D is possibly TRBD2 (5 bases). Trimming shortened V by 5 bases and J by 1 base, and 8 bases separated the two germline ends. The V gene's germline CDR1 is SGHDN and CDR2 FVKESK. The CDR3 totals 13 residues. This CDR3 is CASSGRTQETQYF. The CDR3 region has the DNA TGTGCCAGCAGCGGGAGAACCCAAGAGACCCAGTACTTC.

This clonotype was detected many times. The V call is TRBV6-5, the J call TRBJ1-2; D ambiguous. The CDR3 is 11 residues long. V gave up 8 bases and J gave up 8 bases, with 12 bases separating them. Germline loops: CDR1 MNHEY, CDR2 SVGAGI. Here the CDR3 reads CASLGRDGYTF. The CDR3 nucleotides are TGTGCCAGCCTAGGGCGTGACGGCTACACCTTC.

The chain joins TRBV5-1 to TRBJ2-3; 7 bases agree with TRBD1. Looked up from germline, CDR1 is SGHRS and CDR2 is YFSETQ. There are 14 residues in the CDR3. The V segment lost 4 bases and the J segment 4 bases; nucleotides outside the gene matches: 6. CDR3 protein: CASSVTGIPDTQYF. The DNA of the CDR3 is TGCGCCAGCAGCGTGACAGGGATCCCAGATACGCAGTATTTT. Variable domain in full (rest from reference TRBV5-1 and TRBJ2-3): KAGVTQTPRYLIKTRGQQVTLSCSPISGHRSVSWYQQTPGQGLQFLFEYFSETQRNKGNFPGRFSGRQFSNSRSEMNVSTLELGDSALYLCASSVTGIPDTQYFGPGTRLTVL.

This clonotype was detected ten times or more. The genes are TRBV28 and TRBJ1-6; D remains ambiguous. Trimming removed 10 bases at V and 10 bases at J, with 20 bases between. This CDR3 contains 14 residues. Per germline, CDR1 MDHEN and CDR2 SYDVKM. DNA of the CDR3: TGTGCCACGTACCCGGGGATCCCCAACTCACCCCTCCACTTT. The encoded protein is CATYPGIPNSPLHF.

This clonotype was counted many times. The V call is TRBV7-9, the J call TRBJ1-1; 7 nucleotides match TRBD1. CDR1 is SEHNR and CDR2 is FQNEAQ in the germline V gene (reference sequence). With 5 bases clipped from V and 4 bases from J, the junction kept 10 bases outside the gene matches. The CDR3 loop spans 15 amino acids. CDR3 sequence: CASSPQGTAITEAFF. The CDR3 DNA reads TGTGCCAGCAGCCCACAAGGGACAGCTATCACTGAAGCTTTCTTT.